Listed here are 14 T cell receptor beta chains from one sample, sequenced in a study of neoadjuvant anti-PD-1 for oral cavity cancer. Method: immunoSEQ multiplex PCR; TCRdb's copy keeps in-frame clones and lacks some. The data hold around 13,000 clones, with about 70% observed a single time. The starting material was PBMCs, obtained before nivolumab (anti-PD-1) treatment. These receptors originate from a person aged 40-85 years with oral cavity squamous cell carcinoma.

The genes are TRBV5-1 and TRBJ2-7, with D hard to call. V lost 5 bases and J lost 3, with 6 bases in between. The CDR3 is made up of 11 amino acids. Germline V gene sequence: CDR1 SGHRS, CDR2 YFSETQ. CDR3 in DNA: TGCGCCAGCAGACGCCACTACGAGCAGTACTTC. This codes for CASRRHYEQYF.

This chain joins TRBV5-5 and TRBJ2-7; TRBD1 is a possible D gene (6 bases). V lost 4 bases and J 5 bases, leaving 13 bases between the germline ends. The CDR3 has 13 residues. Germline V gene sequence: CDR1 SGHKS, CDR2 YYEKEE (reference sequence). The CDR3 protein is CASSADRRNEQYF. DNA of the CDR3: TGTGCCAGCAGCGCGGACAGACGAAACGAGCAGTACTTC. Based on the CDR3 plus reference TRBV5-5 and TRBJ2-7, the full variable domain is DAGVTQSPTHLIKTRGQQVTLRCSPISGHKSVSWYQQVLGQGPQFIFQYYEKEERGRGNFPDRFSARQFPNYSSELNVNALLLGDSALYLCASSADRRNEQYFGPGTRLTVT.

This clone has only a few counts. The rearrangement joins TRBV6-1 to TRBJ2-7; 8 bases agree with TRBD1. The V gene end was trimmed by 5 bases and the J gene end by 2 bases; junction bases not matched to a gene: 5. This CDR3 spans 14 amino acids. The germline V gene has CDR1 MNHNS and CDR2 SASEGT. The CDR3 DNA is TGTGCCAGCAGTCGGACAGGGACCACCTACGAGCAGTACTTC. It yields the protein CASSRTGTTYEQYF.

The V gene is TRBV4-1, the J gene TRBJ1-6; no clear D gene. The CDR3 runs 13 residues. Trimming shortened V by 1 base and J by 7 bases, and 5 bases separated the two germline ends. Germline V CDR1 and CDR2: MGHRA, YSYEKL. The CDR3: CASSQGGNSPLHF. The CDR3 DNA reads TGCGCCAGCAGCCAAGGAGGGAATTCACCCCTCCACTTT.

The CDR3 reads CASSLGVPSREETQYF. The DNA for the CDR3 is TGTGCCAGCAGTCTTGGGGTACCATCACGCGAAGAGACCCAGTACTTC. The chain has TRBV5-4 and TRBJ2-5; no clear D gene. CDR1 SGHNT and CDR2 YYREEE come from the germline V gene (reference sequence). The CDR3 loop spans 16 amino acids. V lost 5 bases and J lost 3, with 20 bases in between.

Only a few counts were recorded for this clone. The J gene is TRBJ1-1, the V gene TRBV7-9, with D perhaps matching TRBD1 (5 bases). In germline, CDR1 is SEHNR, CDR2 FQNEAQ (reference sequence). This CDR3 comprises 15 residues. Trimming removed 5 bases at V and 3 bases at J, with 16 bases between. CDR3 in DNA: TGTGCCAGCAGCCCCCAGGCGGGGGTGGACACTGAAGCTTTCTTT. Its protein is CASSPQAGVDTEAFF.

This clone has more than one count but fewer than ten. The chain links TRBV27 to TRBJ1-2, with 8 positions matching TRBD1. CDR3 length: 15 amino acids. V lost 6 bases and J lost 2; bases outside the gene matches: 8. Germline CDR1 is MNHEY and CDR2 is SMNVEV (reference sequence). Here the CDR3 reads CASRFRDRPNYGYTF. The CDR3 DNA reads TGTGCCAGCAGATTCCGGGACAGGCCCAACTATGGCTACACCTTC.

CDR3 protein: CASSQVRTGGLSNEQFF. CDR3 coding DNA: TGTGCCAGCAGCCAAGTGCGGACAGGGGGGCTGAGTAATGAGCAGTTCTTC. The genes are TRBV14 and TRBJ2-1, with 10 bases matching TRBD1. The junction had 10 bases not matched to a gene; V was cut back by 1 base and J by 7 bases. The CDR3 spans 17 residues. Germline assignment: CDR1 SGHDN and CDR2 FVKESK.

The rearrangement uses TRBV7-3 and TRBJ2-1; TRBD2 might be the D (6 bases). CDR3 length equals 13 residues. The V end lost 4 bases, the J end lost 5 bases, and 9 bases lay between the germline ends. Germline V gene sequence: CDR1 SGHTA, CDR2 FQGTGA. This CDR3 reads CASSSLAHNEQFF. CDR3 DNA sequence: TGTGCCAGCAGCTCTCTAGCGCACAATGAGCAGTTCTTC.

The CDR3 sequence is CASSVVARGVREQFF. CDR3 bases: TGTGCCAGCAGCGTAGTCGCCCGGGGGGTCCGTGAGCAGTTCTTC. The chain has TRBV9 and TRBJ2-1; 7 nucleotides match TRBD2. The CDR3 runs 15 residues. The junction had 9 bases not matched to a gene; V was cut back by 0 bases and J by 9 bases. Germline V gene lookup returns CDR1 SGDLS and CDR2 YYNGEE.

This sequence joins TRBV14 and TRBJ1-2; 9 bases align to TRBD1. After removal of 4 bases from V and 1 base from J, the junction contained 7 bases not matched to a gene. The CDR3 length is 16 residues. Germline V gene lookup returns CDR1 SGHDN and CDR2 FVKESK. The chain's CDR3 is CASSLTGQGINYGYTF. The DNA for the CDR3 is TGTGCCAGCAGCCTTACCGGACAGGGGATTAACTATGGCTACACCTTC.

A single count supports this clone. The chain couples TRBV2 to TRBJ2-1, with D perhaps TRBD2 (5 bases). This CDR3 spans 14 amino acids. Germline V CDR1 and CDR2: SNHLY, FYNNEI. V was trimmed by 5 bases and J by 9 bases, leaving 17 bases between them. The CDR3 nucleotides are TGTGCCAGCAGTCCGACTTCTTGGAGGATTGAGCAGTTCTTC. Its translation is CASSPTSWRIEQFF.

The chain links TRBV4-2 to TRBJ1-1; 7 positions match TRBD1. The germline V gene has CDR1 LGHNA and CDR2 YNFKEQ. V gave up 1 base and J gave up 4 bases; unmatched junction bases: 9. The CDR3 sequence is 16 residues long. The CDR3 protein is CASSQVKRGPGTEAFF. As DNA, the CDR3 is TGTGCCAGCAGCCAAGTTAAGAGGGGGCCTGGCACTGAAGCTTTCTTT.

This chain joins TRBV25-1 and TRBJ1-2; no reliable D call. This CDR3 has 17 amino acids. Germline V gives CDR1 MGHDK, CDR2 SYGVNS. V lost 2 bases and J 2 bases, leaving 18 bases between the germline ends. CDR3 coding DNA: TGTGCCAGCAGTGAACCCCGGGCTGCGAAAGCAAACTATGGCTACACCTTC. Translating it yields CASSEPRAAKANYGYTF.